This paragraph covers one TCR beta chain sequence. Time point in this sample: after neoadjuvant nivolumab, at surgical resection. Cohort: HPV-negative, locally advanced oral cavity squamous cell carcinoma patients. V gave up 6 bases and J gave up 5 bases; unmatched junction bases: 4. The CDR3 covers 14 residues. CDR1 is MDHEN, CDR2 SYDVKM, per germline. These data come from a study of neoadjuvant anti-PD-1 for oral cavity cancer. Two replicates per tumor sample, mostly from approximately 4.6 ug of genomic DNA. Profiling relied on immunoSEQ multiplex PCR, and the TCRdb table lists in-frame clones only, not all of them. This table holds about 37,000 clones, approximately 40% found once.

V is TRBV28 and J is TRBJ2-5, with 12 positions matching TRBD2. The input for sequencing was tumor tissue, taken after nivolumab (anti-PD-1) treatment. The TCR sequence derives from a person aged 35-79 years with oral cavity squamous cell carcinoma. CDR3 DNA sequence: TGTGCCAGCAGACTAGCGGGAGGTGTGGAGACCCAGTACTTC. Translating it yields CASRLAGGVETQYF.